The sequence of this TCR beta chain was determined in a study of post-analysis software for immune sequencing data. Turning to the study itself: Relapsing-remitting, secondary progressive and progressive-relapsing multiple sclerosis were all included among the disease courses. Study results and caveats: Significantly decreased normalized Chao1 diversity was recorded for multiple sclerosis patients relative to controls. Samples from one preparation batch, clustered by F measure, grouped strongly together.

cDNA libraries of TCR beta carried unique molecular identifiers. T cells, about 0.95 to 11 million of them, yielded some 510,000 cDNA molecules. A single record per CDR3 protein comes from TCRdb applying MiXCR to the PCR reads. This sample has hundreds of thousands of distinct CDR3 sequences; 40% to 50% occur once, and the top ten carry more than 1.5%. As to this clonotype: Its antigen is still unknown.

The TCR comes from a girl aged 5-17 years with multiple sclerosis. The sample consisted of blood.

CDR3 nucleotides: TGTGCCAGCAGCCAAGATGGATTCGACGTGGCCAAAAACATTCAGTACTTC. Amino acids: CASSQDGFDVAKNIQYF. The chain uses TRBV4-2 and TRBJ2-4, with D hard to call. The CDR3 length is 17 residues. Germline loops: CDR1 LGHNA, CDR2 YNFKEQ. Trimming pared 0 bases from V and 1 base from J, leaving 13 bases between.